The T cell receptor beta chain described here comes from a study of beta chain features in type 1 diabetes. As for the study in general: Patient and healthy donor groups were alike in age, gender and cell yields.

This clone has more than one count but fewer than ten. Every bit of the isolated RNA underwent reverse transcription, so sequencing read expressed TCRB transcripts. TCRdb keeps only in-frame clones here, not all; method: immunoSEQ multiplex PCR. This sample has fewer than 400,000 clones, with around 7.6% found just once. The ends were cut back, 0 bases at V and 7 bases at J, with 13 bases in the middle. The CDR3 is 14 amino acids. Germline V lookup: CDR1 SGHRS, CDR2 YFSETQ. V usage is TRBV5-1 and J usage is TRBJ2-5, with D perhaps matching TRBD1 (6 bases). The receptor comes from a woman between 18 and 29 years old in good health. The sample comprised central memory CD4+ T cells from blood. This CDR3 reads CASSLEGQSGTQYF. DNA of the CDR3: TGCGCCAGCAGCTTGGAAGGACAGAGCGGGACCCAGTACTTC.